Following are 18 T cell receptor beta chains from one sample sequenced in a study of CD8 T cells in Susac syndrome. RNA, at about 0.45 to 1 ug, was reverse transcribed with random hexamers. TCRdb reprocessed the immunoSEQ multiplex PCR reads via MiXCR and lists one record per CDR3 protein. This sample has tens of thousands of distinct CDR3 sequences, with about 91% found just once. Input material: CD8+ T cells from PBMCs. These receptors all come from a human donor with multiple sclerosis.

CDR3 loop: CASRAGTTSPETQYF. As DNA, the CDR3 is TGTGCCAGCAGGGCGGGGACTACGTCTCCAGAGACCCAGTACTTC. The chain combines TRBV28 with TRBJ2-5; TRBD2 aligns across 7 bases. The CDR3 runs 15 residues. V dropped 6 bases and J dropped 4; count of bases not matched to a gene: 11. Germline lookup yields CDR1 MDHEN and CDR2 SYDVKM.

The J gene is TRBJ1-1, the V gene TRBV7-2; D remains unclear. Germline V gene lookup returns CDR1 SGHTA and CDR2 FQGNSA. With 6 bases removed from V and 3 bases from J, the gap between germline ends came to 11 bases. The CDR3 covers 13 residues. DNA for the CDR3: TGTGCCAGCAGGCTGAGATGGGACACTGAAGCTTTCTTT. Its translation is CASRLRWDTEAFF.

The chain has TRBV15 and TRBJ1-2; 7 nucleotides align to TRBD1. The germline V gene encodes CDR1 LNHNV and CDR2 YYDKDF (reference sequence). The V segment lost 2 bases and the J segment 5 bases; nucleotides outside the gene matches: 11. The CDR3 runs 16 residues. CDR3 in amino acids: CATSRRVWTGSYGYTF. CDR3 DNA: TGTGCCACCAGCAGAAGAGTCTGGACAGGATCATATGGCTACACCTTC. Supplemented by reference TRBV15 and TRBJ1-2, the full variable domain reads DAMVIQNPRYQVTQFGKPVTLSCSQTLNHNVMYWYQQKSSQAPKLLFHYYDKDFNNEADTPDNFQSRRPNTSFCFLDIRSPGLGDTAMYLCATSRRVWTGSYGYTFGSGTRLTVV.

This chain uses TRBV7-2 with TRBJ1-5; D is perhaps TRBD1 (5 bases). Germline V lookup: CDR1 SGHTA, CDR2 FQGNSA. V lost 4 bases and J 5 bases, leaving 12 bases between the germline ends. This CDR3 is 14 amino acids long. CDR3 sequence (DNA): TGTGCCAGCAGCTGGGGCGGGGATTATCAGCCCCAGCATTTT. It codes for CASSWGGDYQPQHF. The entire variable domain, with the rest obtained from reference TRBV7-2 and TRBJ1-5, is as follows: GAGVSQSPSNKVTEKGKDVELRCDPISGHTALYWYRQSLGQGLEFLIYFQGNSAPDKSGLPSDRFSAERTGGSVSTLTIQRTQQEDSAVYLCASSWGGDYQPQHFGDGTRLSIL.

The gene calls are TRBV7-3 and TRBJ2-7; 9 positions match TRBD2. This CDR3 has 15 residues. V dropped 2 bases and J dropped 3; count of bases not matched to a gene: 5. Per germline, CDR1 SGHTA and CDR2 FQGTGA. The CDR3 coding sequence is TGTGCCAGCAGCTTACAAGCGGGAGGTGGCTACGAGCAGTACTTC. Encoded protein: CASSLQAGGGYEQYF.

The V gene is TRBV7-8, the J gene TRBJ2-3; 11 nucleotides match TRBD1. The CDR3 spans 17 residues. Germline CDR1 reads SGHVS; CDR2 reads FQNEAQ. Germline trimming cut 2 bases from V and 7 bases from J; bases unmatched to any gene: 11. CDR3: CASSLYTGTGGYNTQYF. The CDR3 bases are TGTGCCAGCAGCTTATACACCGGGACAGGGGGTTATAATACGCAGTATTTT.

In this sample, this clonotype turned up once. V and J are TRBV7-6 and TRBJ2-7; the D is unclear. The V end was cut by 1 base, the J end by 2 bases, with 9 bases between. This CDR3 contains 14 residues. CDR1 and CDR2 (germline): SGHVS, FNYEAQ. The CDR3 DNA follows: TGTGCCAGCAGCTTAGGGACGAAGACCTACGAGCAGTACTTC. Its translation: CASSLGTKTYEQYF.

The chain links TRBV28 to TRBJ2-3; the D is unclear. Trimming took off 2 bases at V and 6 bases at J, with 9 bases between the two ends. Germline CDR1 MDHEN, CDR2 SYDVKM. This CDR3 contains 13 residues. The chain's CDR3 is CASSLGPVDTQYF. The CDR3, as DNA: TGTGCCAGCAGTTTAGGGCCGGTGGATACGCAGTATTTT.

The J gene is TRBJ1-5, the V gene TRBV28; possible D gene TRBD1, 6 bases. The CDR3 loop spans 15 amino acids. Germline V gene data show CDR1 as MDHEN and CDR2 as SYDVKM. The ends were cut back, 0 bases at V and 1 base at J, with 7 bases in the middle. This CDR3 reads CASSLWQGSNQPQHF. Here the CDR3 DNA reads TGTGCCAGCAGTTTATGGCAGGGGAGCAATCAGCCCCAGCATTTT.

The CDR3 DNA is TGTGCCAGTGGACAGGGGGAGACCCAGTACTTC. Protein: CASGQGETQYF. The chain employs TRBV12-3 or TRBV12-4 and TRBJ2-5; 9 bases agree with TRBD1. The J segment lost 5 bases and the V segment lost 9 bases, leaving 1 base of the junction unmatched. This CDR3 region has 11 residues.

The rearrangement joins TRBV29-1 to TRBJ2-1; TRBD2 matches at 12 bases. Germline loops: CDR1 SQVTM, CDR2 ANQGSEA. The CDR3 runs 13 residues. Unmatched junction bases numbered 4, after V lost 7 bases and J lost 6 bases. This chain's CDR3 is CSERLAGVNEQFF. CDR3 coding DNA: TGCAGCGAACGACTAGCGGGAGTCAATGAGCAGTTCTTC.

V gene TRBV4-3 combines with J gene TRBJ1-5, with D possibly matching TRBD1 (5 bases). V was shortened by 0 bases and J by 0 bases, with 15 bases between the two germline ends. The CDR3 consists of 18 residues. The germline CDR1 and CDR2 sequences are LGHNA and YSLEER. CDR3 protein: CASSQDFPATDSNQPQHF. CDR3 nucleotide sequence: TGCGCCAGCAGCCAAGATTTTCCCGCGACAGATAGCAATCAGCCCCAGCATTTT.

The chain has TRBV10-3 and TRBJ2-7; TRBD2 is a possible D gene (7 bases). The V gene lost 5 bases and the J gene lost 5 bases, with 25 bases spanning the gap. The CDR3 loop spans 17 amino acids. The germline V gene encodes CDR1 ENHRY and CDR2 SYGVKD. CDR3 protein: CAISRGTILGGGHEQYF. DNA for the CDR3: TGTGCCATCAGTCGGGGGACCATCTTGGGAGGGGGTCACGAGCAGTACTTC.

The genes are TRBV6-2 or TRBV6-3 and TRBJ2-2; TRBD1 is a possible D gene (5 bases). The germline V gene encodes CDR1 MNHEY and CDR2 SVGEGT. Trimming took off 0 bases at V and 1 base at J, with 12 bases between the two ends. This CDR3 region has 17 residues. CDR3 in amino acids: CASSYSFVTVNTGELFF. CDR3 DNA sequence: TGTGCCAGCAGTTACTCGTTCGTGACAGTGAACACCGGGGAGCTGTTTTTT.

The genes are TRBV14 and TRBJ2-7; 9 nucleotides match TRBD2. The germline CDR1 and CDR2 sequences are SGHDN and FVKESK. CDR3 length: 17 residues. With V trimmed by 2 bases and J by 0 bases, 8 bases remained unmatched. In DNA, the CDR3 is TGTGCCAGCAGCCAACGCGGGGGGGGCTTTTCCTCCTACGAGCAGTACTTC. This translates into CASSQRGGGFSSYEQYF.

CDR3 sequence reads: CASSLGPAGQGPVPYEQYF. In nucleotides, the CDR3 is TGCGCCAGCAGCTTGGGCCCTGCTGGGCAGGGCCCTGTTCCCTACGAGCAGTACTTC. J is TRBJ2-7 and V is TRBV5-1; possible D gene TRBD1, 5 bases. The germline V gene has CDR1 SGHRS and CDR2 YFSETQ. The CDR3 has 19 residues. Trimming took 0 bases from V and 2 from J, leaving 24 bases between them.

This rearrangement joins TRBV27 to TRBJ1-2; TRBD1 matches 7 bases. Trimming removed 4 bases from V and 3 bases from J; junction bases left unmatched: 8. CDR3 length equals 15 residues. Germline V gives CDR1 MNHEY, CDR2 SMNVEV (reference sequence). The CDR3 region has the DNA TGTGCCAGCAGTTACACAGGGGCTCAGGACTATGGCTACACCTTC. Protein: CASSYTGAQDYGYTF.

The chain joins TRBV11-2 to TRBJ2-1; 11 bases are a match to TRBD2. This CDR3 is 16 amino acids long. J gave up 3 bases and V 4 bases, and 5 bases lay outside the gene matches. Per germline, CDR1 SGHAT and CDR2 FQNNGV. The CDR3 is CASSSKTSGVYNEQFF. The CDR3 coding sequence is TGTGCCAGCAGCTCGAAGACTAGCGGGGTCTACAATGAGCAGTTCTTC.